This paragraph reports one T cell receptor (beta chain). Its antigen is unknown. Germline V lookup: CDR1 SGHRS, CDR2 YFSETQ. This CDR3 is 16 amino acids long. Trimming removed 1 base at V and 0 bases at J, with 11 bases between. MiXCR was run by TCRdb on the RT-PCR reads, yielding one entry per CDR3 protein. The table lists 450,000 to 600,000 distinct CDR3 sequences, more than 15% of them singletons. This record comes from a study of response to subunit inactivated influenza vaccine. Study-wide findings and caveats: With each seasonal influenza vaccination, the authors suggested, few new T cells are recruited.

This chain joins TRBV5-1 and TRBJ2-4; D gene ambiguous. The source is a man between 45 and 75 years old who received an inactivated influenza vaccine. This specimen was CD4+ T cells sorted from PBMCs, taken approximately 25 months after vaccination. The DNA for the CDR3 is TGCGCCAGCAGCTTGCCGACGACTGTAGCCAAAAACATTCAGTACTTC. Translation gives CASSLPTTVAKNIQYF.